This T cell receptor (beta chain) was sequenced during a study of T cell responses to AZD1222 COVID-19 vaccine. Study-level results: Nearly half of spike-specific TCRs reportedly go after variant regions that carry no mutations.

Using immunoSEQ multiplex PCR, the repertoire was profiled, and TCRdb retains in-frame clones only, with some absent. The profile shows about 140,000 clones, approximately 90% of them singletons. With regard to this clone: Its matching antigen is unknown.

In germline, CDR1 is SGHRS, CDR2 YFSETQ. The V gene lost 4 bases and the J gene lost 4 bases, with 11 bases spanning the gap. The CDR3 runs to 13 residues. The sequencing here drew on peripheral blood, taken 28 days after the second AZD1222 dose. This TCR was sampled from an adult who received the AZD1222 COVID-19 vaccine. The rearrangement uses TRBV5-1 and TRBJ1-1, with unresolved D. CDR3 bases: TGCGCCAGCAGCCGATCTAAGGGCACTGAAGCTTTCTTT. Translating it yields CASSRSKGTEAFF. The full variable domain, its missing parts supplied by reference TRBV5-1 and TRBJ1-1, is KAGVTQTPRYLIKTRGQQVTLSCSPISGHRSVSWYQQTPGQGLQFLFEYFSETQRNKGNFPGRFSGRQFSNSRSEMNVSTLELGDSALYLCASSRSKGTEAFFGQGTRLTVV.